This entry is about one TCR beta chain. Its antigen remains unknown. The TEMRA cells underwent FACS enrichment, while the CD8+ and CD4+ T cells underwent negative isolation. RNA was extracted with the RNeasy kit, and a quantity of about 0.45 to 1 ug was reverse transcribed using random hexamers. Amplification of TCR beta CDR3 across 54 Vbeta and 13 Jbeta was performed with immunoSEQ multiplex PCR. TCRdb re-analysed the immunoSEQ multiplex PCR reads in MiXCR, keeping a single row per CDR3 protein. The data show about 120,000 distinct CDR3 sequences, 96% seen once. The sample originates from a study of CD8 T cells in Susac syndrome. Study-wide context: Of the sequenced Susac syndrome patients, six had active disease and fewer than ten were in remission. Whole-study findings and limits: It was acknowledged by the study that relatively few individuals were included in its TCR sequencing and HLA analysis.

The length of the CDR3 is 12 residues. The V end lost 6 bases, the J end lost 14 bases, and 17 bases lay between the germline ends. The chain has TRBV12-3 or TRBV12-4 and TRBJ2-1, with D perhaps assigned TRBD1 or TRBD2 (5 bases each). The clonotype comes from a human donor with Susac syndrome. The sequenced sample consisted of CD4+ T cells from PBMCs. CDR3 amino acids: CASSPGTTKEFF. CDR3 nucleotide sequence: TGTGCCAGCAGCCCCGGGACGACGAAGGAGTTCTTC.